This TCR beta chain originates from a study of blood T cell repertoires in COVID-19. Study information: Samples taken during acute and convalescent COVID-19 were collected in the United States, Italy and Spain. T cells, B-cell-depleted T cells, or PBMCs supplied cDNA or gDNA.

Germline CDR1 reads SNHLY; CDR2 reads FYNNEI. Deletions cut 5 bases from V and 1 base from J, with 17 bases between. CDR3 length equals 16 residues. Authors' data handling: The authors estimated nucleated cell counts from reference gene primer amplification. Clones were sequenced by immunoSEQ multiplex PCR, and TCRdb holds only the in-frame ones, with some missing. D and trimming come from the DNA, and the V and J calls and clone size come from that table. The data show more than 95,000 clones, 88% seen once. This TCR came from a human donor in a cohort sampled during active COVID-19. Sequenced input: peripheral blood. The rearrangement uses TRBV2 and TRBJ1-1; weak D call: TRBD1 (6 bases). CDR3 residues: CASSRDPTGKNTEAFF. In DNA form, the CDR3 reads TGTGCCAGCAGTAGAGACCCGACAGGAAAGAACACTGAAGCTTTCTTT.